The present T cell receptor beta chain was sequenced within a study of memory CD8 T cells in hepatitis C reinfection. Only in-frame clones appear in the TCRdb table, and some are missing; sequencing was by immunoSEQ multiplex PCR. The sample contains 35,000 to 55,000 clones, around nine tenths of which appear only once. Time point specified: peak reinfection, 3 to 8 weeks after reinfection detection. TCR sequencing was done directly ex vivo on sorted cells, without expansion in vitro. Total naive CD8 T cells were sorted as viable CD3+ CD8+ CD45RO- cells from two donors. Sequenced sample: naive CD8+ T cells sorted from blood. This TCR came from a man younger than 35 with hepatitis C virus infection.

CDR3 coding DNA: TGTGCCAGTAGTTCCCGGGACTTAATTACATATGAGCAGTTCTTC. As protein: CASSSRDLITYEQFF. The gene calls are TRBV19 and TRBJ2-1; TRBD2 is a possible D gene (6 bases). This CDR3 contains 15 residues. The V and J ends lost 5 bases and 8 bases respectively, with 19 bases between them. Germline V gene data show CDR1 as LNHDA and CDR2 as SQIVND (reference sequence).